A selection of T cell receptor beta chains follows, all from one sample in a study of T cell responses to AZD1222 COVID-19 vaccine. TCRdb keeps only in-frame clones here, not all; method: immunoSEQ multiplex PCR. The data hold about 120,000 clones, with approximately 86% observed a single time. This specimen was peripheral blood, taken 28 days after the second AZD1222 dose. These receptors were obtained from an adult who received the AZD1222 COVID-19 vaccine. CDR3s include the opening cysteine and the closing phenylalanine or tryptophan. Each record gives: D gene, V gene, clone size, J gene, CDR3 protein, CDR3 DNA. A D gene is named only where the DNA matches it firmly. A clone size is listed for some rows: how often the clone was seen (once, few, many), or a class if it is expanded.

D: TRBD1; V: TRBV12-3/TRBV12-4; size: once; J: TRBJ2-7; CDR3: CASRTTGTYEQYF; DNA: TGTGCCAGCAGAACGACAGGGACATACGAGCAGTACTTC
D: TRBD2; V: TRBV7-2; size: -; J: TRBJ2-7; CDR3: CASSSSGGRTYEQYF; DNA: TGTGCCAGCAGTTCTAGCGGGGGCAGAACCTACGAGCAGTACTTC
D: -; V: TRBV6-5; size: -; J: TRBJ1-2; CDR3: CASNGRRGGGYTF; DNA: TGTGCCAGCAACGGGCGGAGGGGAGGCGGCTACACCTTC
D: TRBD1; V: TRBV6-5; size: -; J: TRBJ1-4; CDR3: CASSSNKAGGAKLFF; DNA: TGTGCCAGCAGTTCAAACAAGGCAGGGGGAGCAAAACTGTTTTTT
D: -; V: TRBV20-1; size: -; J: TRBJ1-5; CDR3: CSASSPLGNQPQHF; DNA: TGCAGTGCTAGTTCCCCCCTTGGCAATCAGCCCCAGCATTTT
D: -; V: TRBV24-1; size: -; J: TRBJ2-7; CDR3: CATSDRDTNYEQYF; DNA: TGTGCCACCAGTGATCGGGACACTAACTACGAGCAGTACTTC
D: -; V: TRBV5-1; size: -; J: TRBJ2-5; CDR3: CASRSGNKETQYF; DNA: TGCGCCAGCAGATCCGGGAACAAAGAGACCCAGTACTTC
D: -; V: TRBV7-3; size: once; J: TRBJ2-7; CDR3: CASSPDAENSYEQYF; DNA: TGTGCCAGCAGCCCAGACGCGGAAAACTCCTACGAGCAGTACTTC
D: TRBD1; V: TRBV7-8; size: -; J: TRBJ1-1; CDR3: CASSLVQGFMNTEAFF; DNA: TGTGCCAGCAGCTTAGTACAGGGGTTCATGAACACTGAAGCTTTCTTT
D: -; V: TRBV18; size: -; J: TRBJ1-2; CDR3: CASSPRQDGYTF; DNA: TGTGCCAGCTCACCACGGCAGGATGGCTACACCTTC
D: TRBD1; V: TRBV4-1; size: -; J: TRBJ2-2; CDR3: CASSRDRVTGELFF; DNA: TGCGCCAGCAGCCGGGACAGGGTAACCGGGGAGCTGTTTTTT
D: TRBD1; V: TRBV28; size: -; J: TRBJ1-1; CDR3: CASSPRTGWNTEAFF; DNA: TGTGCCAGCAGTCCACGGACAGGGTGGAACACTGAAGCTTTCTTT
D: -; V: TRBV5-1; size: -; J: TRBJ1-2; CDR3: CASSLEPGAGYTF; DNA: TGCGCCAGCAGCTTGGAACCGGGTGCTGGCTACACCTTC
D: -; V: TRBV9; size: -; J: TRBJ1-1; CDR3: CASSVETNTEAFF; DNA: TGTGCCAGCAGCGTGGAGACGAACACTGAAGCTTTCTTT
D: TRBD1; V: TRBV5-1; size: -; J: TRBJ1-4; CDR3: CASSFRDSRNVGEKLFF; DNA: TGCGCCAGCAGCTTCCGGGACAGCCGTAATGTTGGGGAAAAACTGTTTTTT
D: TRBD1; V: TRBV24-1; size: -; J: TRBJ1-5; CDR3: CATSDLTGVQPQHF; DNA: TGTGCCACCAGTGACCTTACAGGGGTTCAGCCCCAGCATTTT
D: -; V: TRBV7-6; size: -; J: TRBJ2-7; CDR3: CASRGFSHEQYF; DNA: TGTGCCAGCAGGGGATTTTCCCACGAGCAGTACTTC
D: -; V: TRBV2; size: -; J: TRBJ2-6; CDR3: CASIGTEILGANVLTF; DNA: TGTGCCAGCATAGGTACAGAGATCCTGGGGGCCAACGTCCTGACTTTC
D: -; V: TRBV30; size: -; J: TRBJ1-5; CDR3: CAWSEQAPNQPQHF; DNA: TGTGCCTGGAGTGAACAGGCCCCCAATCAGCCCCAGCATTTT
D: TRBD1; V: TRBV7-6; size: -; J: TRBJ2-1; CDR3: CASSFNRGQYNEQFF; DNA: TGTGCCAGCAGCTTTAACAGGGGGCAATACAATGAGCAGTTCTTC
D: -; V: TRBV5-5; size: -; J: TRBJ2-7; CDR3: CASSLGRDRGYEQYF; DNA: TGTGCCAGCAGCTTGGGCAGGGACCGGGGCTACGAGCAGTACTTC
D: -; V: TRBV12-5; size: -; J: TRBJ2-2; CDR3: CASGLALLIGPGELFF; DNA: TGTGCTAGTGGTTTGGCCCTTCTCATCGGTCCCGGGGAGCTGTTTTTT
D: TRBD1; V: TRBV6-5; size: -; J: TRBJ1-6; CDR3: CASSLGQGYRSPLHF; DNA: TGTGCCAGCAGTTTAGGACAGGGGTATCGTTCACCCCTCCACTTT
D: -; V: TRBV5-1; size: once; J: TRBJ2-3; CDR3: CASLGDTSTTTQYF; DNA: TGCGCCAGCCTGGGGGATACTTCAACGACTACGCAGTATTTT
D: -; V: TRBV19; size: -; J: TRBJ1-3; CDR3: CASSIDSGSGNTIYF; DNA: TGTGCCAGTAGTATAGATTCAGGGTCTGGAAACACCATATATTTT
D: -; V: TRBV27; size: once; J: TRBJ1-1; CDR3: CASSLGQNTEAFF; DNA: TGTGCCAGCAGTTTAGGACAGAACACTGAAGCTTTCTTT
D: -; V: TRBV9; size: -; J: TRBJ2-5; CDR3: CASSVGTDFQETQYF; DNA: TGTGCCAGCAGCGTAGGAACCGATTTCCAAGAGACCCAGTACTTC
D: TRBD1; V: TRBV5-6; size: -; J: TRBJ1-6; CDR3: CASSHGQGVSPLHF; DNA: TGTGCCAGCAGCCACGGACAGGGGGTTTCACCCCTCCACTTT
D: TRBD2; V: TRBV2; size: -; J: TRBJ2-7; CDR3: CASSARGGSYEQYF; DNA: TGTGCCAGCAGTGCCCGGGGGGGCTCCTACGAGCAGTACTTC
D: -; V: TRBV11-2; size: -; J: TRBJ1-1; CDR3: CASSLAGLNTEAFF; DNA: TGTGCCAGCAGCTTAGCGGGACTGAACACTGAAGCTTTCTTT
D: -; V: TRBV5-1; size: -; J: TRBJ2-5; CDR3: CASSTQGSIQETQYF; DNA: TGCGCCAGCAGCACACAGGGTTCGATTCAAGAGACCCAGTACTTC
D: -; V: TRBV19; size: -; J: TRBJ1-2; CDR3: CASSSSPRYYGYTF; DNA: TGTGCCAGTAGCTCTAGCCCTCGCTATTATGGCTACACCTTC
D: -; V: TRBV10-2; size: -; J: TRBJ1-1; CDR3: CASRVGGEYTEAFF; DNA: TGCGCCAGCCGGGTAGGGGGTGAGTACACTGAAGCTTTCTTT
D: -; V: TRBV5-1; size: -; J: TRBJ1-1; CDR3: CASQQGARYTEAFF; DNA: TGCGCCAGCCAGCAAGGTGCTAGATACACTGAAGCTTTCTTT
D: TRBD1; V: TRBV4-2; size: -; J: TRBJ2-3; CDR3: CASSQTGLDTQYF; DNA: TGTGCCAGCAGCCAGACAGGGTTAGATACGCAGTATTTT
D: TRBD2; V: TRBV5-1; size: -; J: TRBJ2-1; CDR3: CASSGLAGGYNEQFF; DNA: TGCGCCAGCAGCGGCCTAGCGGGGGGTTACAATGAGCAGTTCTTC
D: -; V: TRBV5-5; size: -; J: TRBJ1-4; CDR3: CASSLEWGEKLFF; DNA: TGTGCCAGCAGCTTGGAATGGGGCGAAAAACTGTTTTTT
D: TRBD2; V: TRBV2; size: -; J: TRBJ2-3; CDR3: CASSSTSGGRTDTQYF; DNA: TGTGCCAGCAGTTCGACTAGCGGGGGCCGCACAGATACGCAGTATTTT
D: -; V: TRBV6-2/TRBV6-3; size: once; J: TRBJ1-2; CDR3: CASSLGLPNRGYTF; DNA: TGTGCCAGCAGCCTAGGACTCCCAAACAGGGGCTACACCTTC
D: -; V: TRBV7-2; size: -; J: TRBJ1-2; CDR3: CASSLDWTANYGYTF; DNA: TGTGCCAGCAGCTTAGATTGGACAGCTAACTATGGCTACACCTTC
D: TRBD2; V: TRBV2; size: -; J: TRBJ2-3; CDR3: CASELAGGYTDTQYF; DNA: TGTGCCAGCGAACTAGCGGGGGGGTATACAGATACGCAGTATTTT
D: -; V: TRBV5-1; size: -; J: TRBJ1-1; CDR3: CASRTLARGAGGNTEAFF; DNA: TGCGCCAGCAGAACTCTCGCTCGGGGCGCGGGGGGGAACACTGAAGCTTTCTTT
D: TRBD1; V: TRBV6-6; size: -; J: TRBJ2-5; CDR3: CASRRGQGRETQYF; DNA: TGTGCCAGCAGGCGTGGACAGGGTCGGGAGACCCAGTACTTC
D: -; V: TRBV5-1; size: -; J: TRBJ2-2; CDR3: CASSQQGGAGELFF; DNA: TGCGCCAGCAGCCAGCAGGGTGGCGCCGGGGAGCTGTTTTTT
D: -; V: TRBV19; size: -; J: TRBJ1-1; CDR3: CASSLRTENTEAFF; DNA: TGTGCCAGTAGTCTCCGGACAGAGAACACTGAAGCTTTCTTT
D: -; V: TRBV5-6; size: -; J: TRBJ1-3; CDR3: CASSPSGGYVSGNTIYF; DNA: TGTGCCAGCAGCCCGAGTGGCGGATACGTATCTGGAAACACCATATATTTT
D: -; V: TRBV19; size: -; J: TRBJ1-5; CDR3: CASTLPGRDNQPQHF; DNA: TGTGCCAGTACCCTACCCGGCAGAGACAATCAGCCCCAGCATTTT
D: TRBD1; V: TRBV9; size: -; J: TRBJ1-2; CDR3: CASSGGQGAYGYTF; DNA: TGTGCCAGCAGCGGTGGACAGGGGGCGTACGGCTACACCTTC
D: -; V: TRBV28; size: -; J: TRBJ1-2; CDR3: CASSFRRSTVPFGYGYTF; DNA: TGTGCCAGCAGTTTTAGGAGGAGCACAGTACCCTTCGGCTATGGCTACACCTTC
D: -; V: TRBV11-3; size: -; J: TRBJ1-4; CDR3: CASSLEQNEKLFF; DNA: TGTGCCAGCAGCTTGGAGCAAAATGAAAAACTGTTTTTT
D: -; V: TRBV18; size: -; J: TRBJ2-1; CDR3: CASSPPGPQRDEQFF; DNA: TGTGCCAGCTCACCCCCCGGGCCCCAGAGGGATGAGCAGTTCTTC
D: -; V: TRBV15; size: -; J: TRBJ2-7; CDR3: CATSRGTLRSYEQYF; DNA: TGTGCCACCAGCAGAGGAACCCTCCGCTCCTACGAGCAGTACTTC